This T cell receptor beta chain derives from a study of regulatory and conventional T cells in RAG deficiency. Study-level points and caveats: Treg unique TCR beta sequences were about 110-fold fewer in Omenn syndrome and CID/AS patients than controls. In Omenn syndrome, Treg and Tconv repertoires overlapped >85%. Shannon entropy fell and Simpson indices rose in RAG-deficient patients.

Regarding this clone: The target antigen is unknown.

Blood CD4+ CD25-low CD127-high conventional T cells supplied the genomic DNA template. This table comes from immunoSEQ multiplex PCR, and its TCRdb copy is limited to in-frame clones, with some not included. The table includes around 20,000 clones, around 94% detected once. From germline, CDR1 is SGHTA and CDR2 FQGNSA. Trimming removed 3 bases at V and 0 bases at J, with 6 bases between. The CDR3 has 14 residues. The sample also formed part of further work on regulatory T cells. From that report: The primer mix had 52 TRBV and 13 TRBJ primers. In patients, unique TRB V-J pairs were restricted and V/J usage skewed, especially in Tregs.

The sequence derives from a human donor in good health. The sample was CD4+ T cells sorted from blood. V and J are TRBV7-2 and TRBJ2-1, with a tentative D call TRBD2 (6 bases). CDR3 bases: TGTGCCAGCAGCTTGGGACTCTCCTACAATGAGCAGTTCTTC. Encoded protein: CASSLGLSYNEQFF.